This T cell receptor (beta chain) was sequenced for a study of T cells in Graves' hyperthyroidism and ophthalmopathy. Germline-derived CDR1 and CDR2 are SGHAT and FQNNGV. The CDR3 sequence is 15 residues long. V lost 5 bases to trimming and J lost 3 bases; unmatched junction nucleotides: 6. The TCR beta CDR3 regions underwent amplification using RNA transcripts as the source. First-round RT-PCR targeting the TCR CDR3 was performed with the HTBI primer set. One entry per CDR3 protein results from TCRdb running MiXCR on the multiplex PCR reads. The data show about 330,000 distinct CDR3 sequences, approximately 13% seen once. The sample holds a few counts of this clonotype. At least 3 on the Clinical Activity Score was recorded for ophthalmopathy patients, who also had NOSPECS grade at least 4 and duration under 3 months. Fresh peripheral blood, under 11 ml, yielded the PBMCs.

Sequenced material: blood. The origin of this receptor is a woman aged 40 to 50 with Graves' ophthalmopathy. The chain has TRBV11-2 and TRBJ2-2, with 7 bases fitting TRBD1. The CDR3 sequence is CASSPFRGYTGELFF. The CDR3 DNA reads TGTGCCAGCAGCCCCTTCAGGGGGTACACCGGGGAGCTGTTTTTT.